This passage covers 25 T cell receptor beta chains from one sample sequenced in a study of CXCR3-negative and CXCR3-positive naive CD8 T cells (dated by TCRdb to about 2019). Beyond this particular receptor, the publication reports: TRB CDR3s from CXCR3-positive naive cells showed higher hydrophobicity (lower Kidera factor 4), lower energy, and higher strength and volume indices than CXCR3-negative naive cells.

For sequencing, a NextSeq 550 was employed. The Human TCR Profiling Kit (MiLaboratory) was used to make UMI-labeled 5' RACE TRB cDNA libraries. Each entry corresponds to one CDR3 protein sequence from reads that TCRdb reprocessed, and DNA is not given. The sample's clone listing holds under 150,000 distinct CDR3 sequences. The ten largest clones capture approximately 0.4% of the sample. These receptors lack a known antigen. The sequencing sample was made of naive CXCR3+ CD8+ T cells from blood. The cell subset or site label, as the study defines it: CD45RO-CCR7+CD27+CD95- naive CD8+ T cells expressing CXCR3 (TNR3+). Every receptor here comes from a human donor in good health. Some clones in this sample may be carry-over from other donors' samples.

The chain combines TRBV6-6 with TRBJ1-2; TCRdb's D gene call, TRBD1, goes unchecked for lack of DNA. This CDR3 comprises 15 residues. Germline V lookup: CDR1 MNHNY, CDR2 SVGAGI (reference sequence). The CDR3 reads CASSNGQGASYGYTF.

This rearrangement joins TRBV12-3 or TRBV12-4 to TRBJ1-1; the D gene TCRdb calls, TRBD1, cannot be checked with no DNA. The CDR3 loop spans 14 amino acids. CDR3 protein: CASKVAGENTEAFF.

The chain is built from TRBV3-1 and TRBJ2-2; with no DNA, the TCRdb D assignment of TRBD2 cannot be verified. This CDR3 is 19 amino acids long. Germline loops: CDR1 LGHDT, CDR2 YNNKEL (reference sequence). CDR3 sequence reads: CASSPLIRLAGSNTGELFF.

The CDR3 sequence: CASSFDRENTGELFF. J is TRBJ2-2 and V is TRBV12-3 or TRBV12-4; TCRdb indicates TRBD1, and absent DNA this call remains unverified. The CDR3 has 15 amino acids.

This chain connects TRBV12-3 or TRBV12-4 to TRBJ1-5; TCRdb's D gene call, TRBD1, goes unchecked for lack of DNA. This CDR3 has 14 amino acids. The chain's CDR3 is CASSFGQGDQPQHF.

V gene TRBV9 combines with J gene TRBJ2-5. This CDR3 is 14 amino acids long. Germline assignment: CDR1 SGDLS and CDR2 YYNGEE. The CDR3 region is CASSVGARQETQYF.

V gene TRBV27 combines with J gene TRBJ2-1. Per the germline V gene, CDR1 is MNHEY and CDR2 is SMNVEV (reference sequence). This CDR3 region has 13 residues. CDR3 region: CASSLDLRGVQFF.

The chain couples TRBV7-8 to TRBJ1-4; checking the TCRdb D call of TRBD1 is not possible without DNA. The CDR3 extends over 14 amino acids. Germline V gene sequence: CDR1 SGHVS, CDR2 FQNEAQ. CDR3 region: CASSYAGTDEKLFF. The variable domain in full, with the rest retrieved from reference TRBV7-8 and TRBJ1-4, is GAGVSQSPRYKVAKRGQDVALRCDPISGHVSLFWYQQALGQGPEFLTYFQNEAQLDKSGLPSDRFFAERPEGSVSTLKIQRTQQEDSAVYLCASSYAGTDEKLFFGSGTQLSVL.

V is TRBV12-3 or TRBV12-4 and J is TRBJ2-1; TCRdb proposes TRBD1, but this gene call is untestable without DNA. The CDR3 runs to 18 residues. The CDR3 sequence is CASSFSAGPGQGRNEQFF.

J is TRBJ2-5 and V is TRBV7-9. The CDR3 runs to 13 residues. CDR1 is SEHNR, CDR2 FQNEAQ, per germline (reference sequence). CDR3: CASSLLPEETQYF.

The CDR3 region is CASNTLPGQDTGELFF. The chain carries TRBV28 and TRBJ2-2; checking the TCRdb D call of TRBD1 is not possible without DNA. This CDR3 is 16 amino acids long. Germline assignment: CDR1 MDHEN and CDR2 SYDVKM. Filled out from reference TRBV28 and TRBJ2-2, the complete variable domain reads DVKVTQSSRYLVKRTGEKVFLECVQDMDHENMFWYRQDPGLGLRLIYFSYDVKMKEKGDIPEGYSVSREKKERFSLILESASTNQTSMYLCASNTLPGQDTGELFFGEGSRLTVL.

The gene calls are TRBV7-9 and TRBJ2-6; lacking DNA, the TRBD1 call made by TCRdb goes unchecked. The CDR3 has 17 amino acids. Germline V gene lookup returns CDR1 SEHNR and CDR2 FQNEAQ (reference sequence). CDR3 protein: CASSTTVPSSGANVLTF.

This chain connects TRBV6-5 to TRBJ1-4. Looked up from germline, CDR1 is MNHEY and CDR2 is SVGAGI. The CDR3 covers 16 residues. The CDR3 protein is CASSYVAPSTNEKLFF.

This chain uses TRBV7-2 with TRBJ2-1. The CDR3 is 14 amino acids. Germline lookup yields CDR1 SGHTA and CDR2 FQGNSA. CDR3 in amino acids: CASSWESSYNEQFF.

The J gene is TRBJ2-6, the V gene TRBV3-1; TCRdb designates TRBD1, a call that cannot be tested without DNA. The length of the CDR3 is 17 residues. Germline-derived CDR1 and CDR2 are LGHDT and YNNKEL (reference sequence). The CDR3 protein is CASSQDWGTVGANVLTF.

The rearrangement uses TRBV7-3 and TRBJ2-5; checking the TCRdb D call of TRBD1 is not possible without DNA. This CDR3 spans 15 amino acids. Germline V gene data show CDR1 as SGHTA and CDR2 as FQGTGA. The chain's CDR3 is CASSLTGGYQETQYF. Variable domain in full (rest from reference TRBV7-3 and TRBJ2-5): GAGVSQTPSNKVTEKGKYVELRCDPISGHTALYWYRQSLGQGPEFLIYFQGTGAADDSGLPNDRFFAVRPEGSVSTLKIQRTERGDSAVYLCASSLTGGYQETQYFGPGTRLLVL.

CDR3 region: CASSYPTDQPQHF. The chain uses TRBV6-2 or TRBV6-3 and TRBJ1-5. The CDR3 spans 13 residues. CDR1 is MNHEY and CDR2 is SVGEGT in the germline V gene.

The genes are TRBV28 and TRBJ2-1; TCRdb reports TRBD2, a call that lacks DNA to check it against. The CDR3 totals 14 residues. Germline lookup yields CDR1 MDHEN and CDR2 SYDVKM. The CDR3 protein is CASTSGSSYNEQFF.

V gene TRBV23-1 combines with J gene TRBJ2-1; TCRdb's D call, TRBD1, is unchecked because there is no DNA. TRBV23-1 is an open reading frame whose function is uncertain. This CDR3 spans 15 amino acids. CDR3 region: CASSQSLDRYNEQFF.

This chain links TRBV9 with TRBJ2-7; without DNA, the TCRdb call of TRBD1 cannot be checked. Germline CDR1 is SGDLS and CDR2 is YYNGEE. This CDR3 comprises 14 residues. CDR3 loop: CASSVGGRSYEQYF.

CDR3 residues: CASSLGQGSTEAFF. The chain employs TRBV5-1 and TRBJ1-1; TCRdb's assignment of TRBD1 cannot be checked, as there is no DNA. The CDR3 has 14 residues. Germline values: CDR1 SGHRS, CDR2 YFSETQ.

This chain joins TRBV6-2 or TRBV6-3 and TRBJ2-7; the TCRdb call, TRBD1, lacks DNA for checking. The length of the CDR3 is 11 residues. Per the germline V gene, CDR1 is MNHEY and CDR2 is SVGEGT. This CDR3 is CAITKGREQYF.

The chain employs TRBV9 and TRBJ2-5; TCRdb's D call, TRBD1, is unchecked because there is no DNA. From germline, CDR1 is SGDLS and CDR2 YYNGEE. The CDR3 contains 15 residues. This CDR3 is CASSPGTSSQETQYF. Variable domain in full (rest from reference TRBV9 and TRBJ2-5): DSGVTQTPKHLITATGQRVTLRCSPRSGDLSVYWYQQSLDQGLQFLIQYYNGEERAKGNILERFSAQQFPDLHSELNLSSLELGDSALYFCASSPGTSSQETQYFGPGTRLLVL.

This chain joins TRBV9 and TRBJ2-5. This CDR3 is built from 13 residues. CDR1 is SGDLS, CDR2 YYNGEE, per germline. CDR3 protein: CASSARGWETQYF.

This chain connects TRBV28 to TRBJ2-1; TCRdb gives TRBD1 as the D gene, but with no DNA this cannot be confirmed. Per germline, CDR1 MDHEN and CDR2 SYDVKM. The CDR3 extends over 19 amino acids. CDR3 residues: CASSFPGGNSGSSYNEQFF. Drawing the rest from reference TRBV28 and TRBJ2-1, the complete variable domain is DVKVTQSSRYLVKRTGEKVFLECVQDMDHENMFWYRQDPGLGLRLIYFSYDVKMKEKGDIPEGYSVSREKKERFSLILESASTNQTSMYLCASSFPGGNSGSSYNEQFFGPGTRLTVL.